These 6 T cell receptor beta chains share one sample of origin, sequenced in a study of HIV-infected patients and healthy controls. TCRdb independently ran MiXCR on the 5' RACE reads; one entry per CDR3 protein. The sample has roughly 20,000 distinct CDR3 sequences, approximately 18% seen once; the top ten hold approximately 31%. Sequenced input: CD8+ T cells from blood. These receptors all stem from a human donor in good health.

The genes are TRBV11-2 and TRBJ2-3, with D possibly called TRBD1 or TRBD2 (5 bases each). CDR1 is SGHAT, CDR2 FQNNGV, per germline. V was clipped by 5 bases and J by 6 bases, with 18 bases between them. The CDR3 totals 15 residues. The CDR3 region has the DNA TGTGCCAGCAGCGAAGACGGGGCTCCTCCCGATACGCAGTATTTT. It is translated as CASSEDGAPPDTQYF. Variable domain in full (rest from reference TRBV11-2 and TRBJ2-3): EAGVAQSPRYKIIEKRQSVAFWCNPISGHATLYWYQQILGQGPKLLIQFQNNGVVDDSQLPKDRFSAERLKGVDSTLKIQPAKLEDSAVYLCASSEDGAPPDTQYFGPGTRLTVL.

Ten or more counts support this clonotype. V is TRBV5-1 and J is TRBJ1-2, with 8 bases that match TRBD1. Germline V CDR1 and CDR2: SGHRS, YFSETQ. CDR3 size: 14 residues. V lost 4 bases to trimming and J lost 6 bases; unmatched junction nucleotides: 8. CDR3 bases: TGCGCCAGCAGCGCATCAGGGGGCTTAAATGGCTACACCTTC. Translated: CASSASGGLNGYTF.

V and J are TRBV19 and TRBJ1-5; D remains ambiguous. The V and J ends lost 6 bases and 3 bases respectively, with 15 bases between them. This CDR3 contains 15 residues. CDR1 and CDR2 from the germline V gene are LNHDA and SQIVND (reference sequence). This CDR3 is CASSLLASANQPQHF. The CDR3 nucleotides are TGTGCCAGTAGCCTCCTCGCCAGCGCCAATCAGCCCCAGCATTTT.

The gene calls are TRBV2 and TRBJ2-1; tentatively, D is TRBD1 (5 bases). This CDR3 has 14 residues. The ends were cut back, 5 bases at V and 2 bases at J, with 10 bases in the middle. The germline gives CDR1 SNHLY, CDR2 FYNNEI. CDR3 DNA sequence: TGTGCCAGCAGTCCCGAGACAGCCTACAATGAGCAGTTCTTC. Protein: CASSPETAYNEQFF.

This clonotype was counted only a few times. The chain couples TRBV6-1 to TRBJ2-1; 12 nucleotides agree with TRBD1. V lost 5 bases and J lost 8; bases outside the gene matches: 7. The CDR3 contains 15 residues. CDR1 is MNHNS and CDR2 is SASEGT in the germline V gene. Here the CDR3 DNA reads TGTGCCAGCAGTAAGACCGGGACAGGGGGCCATGAGCAGTTCTTC. Its translation is CASSKTGTGGHEQFF.

There are many counts of this clonotype. The chain couples TRBV19 to TRBJ1-1; D uncertain. CDR3 length equals 15 residues. Germline V gives CDR1 LNHDA, CDR2 SQIVND (reference sequence). The V end was cut by 6 bases, the J end by 4 bases, with 18 bases between. DNA of the CDR3: TGTGCCAGTAGGGAAAGCAGTGGCTTCGGCACTGAAGCTTTCTTT. Translation gives CASRESSGFGTEAFF.